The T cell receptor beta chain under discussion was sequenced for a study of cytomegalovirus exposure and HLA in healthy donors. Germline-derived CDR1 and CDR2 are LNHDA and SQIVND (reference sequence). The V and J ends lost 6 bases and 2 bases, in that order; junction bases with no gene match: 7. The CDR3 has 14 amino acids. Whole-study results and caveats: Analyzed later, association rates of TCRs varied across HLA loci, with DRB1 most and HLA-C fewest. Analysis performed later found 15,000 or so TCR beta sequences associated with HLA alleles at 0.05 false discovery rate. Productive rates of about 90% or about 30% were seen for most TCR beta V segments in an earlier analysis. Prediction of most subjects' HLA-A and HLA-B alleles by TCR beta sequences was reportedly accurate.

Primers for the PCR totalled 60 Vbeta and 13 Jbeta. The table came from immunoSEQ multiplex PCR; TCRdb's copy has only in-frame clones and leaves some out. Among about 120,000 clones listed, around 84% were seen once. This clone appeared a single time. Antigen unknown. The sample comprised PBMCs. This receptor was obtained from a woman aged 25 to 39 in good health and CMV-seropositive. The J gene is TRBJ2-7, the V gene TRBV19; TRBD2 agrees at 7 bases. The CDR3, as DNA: TGTGCCAGTAGCCTCCAGGCGGGGGCCTACGAGCAGTACTTC. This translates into CASSLQAGAYEQYF.